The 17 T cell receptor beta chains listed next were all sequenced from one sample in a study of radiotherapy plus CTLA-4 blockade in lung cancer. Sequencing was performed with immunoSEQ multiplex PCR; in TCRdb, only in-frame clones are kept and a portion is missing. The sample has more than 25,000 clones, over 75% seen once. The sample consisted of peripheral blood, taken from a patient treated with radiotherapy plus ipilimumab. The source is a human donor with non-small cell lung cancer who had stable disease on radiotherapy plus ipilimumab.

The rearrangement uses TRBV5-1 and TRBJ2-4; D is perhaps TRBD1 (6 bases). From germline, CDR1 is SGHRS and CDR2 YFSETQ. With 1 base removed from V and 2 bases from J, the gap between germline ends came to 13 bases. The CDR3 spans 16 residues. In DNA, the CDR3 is TGCGCCAGCAGCTTGCTACCACAGGGAACCAAAAACATTCAGTACTTC. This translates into CASSLLPQGTKNIQYF.

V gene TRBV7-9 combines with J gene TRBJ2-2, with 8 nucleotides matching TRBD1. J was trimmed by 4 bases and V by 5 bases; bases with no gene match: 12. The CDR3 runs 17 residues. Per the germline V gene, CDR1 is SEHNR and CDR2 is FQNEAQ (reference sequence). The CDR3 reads CASSQLGQGRITGELFF. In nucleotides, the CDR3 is TGTGCCAGCAGCCAACTCGGACAGGGACGGATCACCGGGGAGCTGTTTTTT.

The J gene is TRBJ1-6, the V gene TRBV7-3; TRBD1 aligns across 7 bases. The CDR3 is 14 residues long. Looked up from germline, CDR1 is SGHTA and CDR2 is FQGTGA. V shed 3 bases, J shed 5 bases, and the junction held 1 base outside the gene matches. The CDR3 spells CASSFGTDNSPLHF. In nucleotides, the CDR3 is TGTGCCAGCAGCTTTGGGACAGATAATTCACCCCTCCACTTT.

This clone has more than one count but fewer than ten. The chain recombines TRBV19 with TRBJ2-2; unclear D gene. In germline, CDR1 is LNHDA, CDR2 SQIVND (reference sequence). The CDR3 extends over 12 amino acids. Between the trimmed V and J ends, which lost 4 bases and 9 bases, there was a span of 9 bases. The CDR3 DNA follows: TGTGCCAGTAGTACCGGCCTCCGGGAGCTGTTTTTT. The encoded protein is CASSTGLRELFF.

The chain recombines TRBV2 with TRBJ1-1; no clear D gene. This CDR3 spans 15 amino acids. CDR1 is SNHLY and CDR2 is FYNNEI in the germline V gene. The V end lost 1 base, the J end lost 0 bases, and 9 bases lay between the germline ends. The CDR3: CASSEERRMNTEAFF. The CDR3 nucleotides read TGTGCCAGCAGTGAAGAGAGACGGATGAACACTGAAGCTTTCTTT.

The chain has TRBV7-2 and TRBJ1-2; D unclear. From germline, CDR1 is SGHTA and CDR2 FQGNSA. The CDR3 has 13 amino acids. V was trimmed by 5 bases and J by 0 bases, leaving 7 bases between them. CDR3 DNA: TGTGCCAGCAGCGGTGACGCTAACTATGGCTACACCTTC. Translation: CASSGDANYGYTF. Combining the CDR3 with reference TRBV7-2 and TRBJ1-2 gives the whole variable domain GAGVSQSPSNKVTEKGKDVELRCDPISGHTALYWYRQSLGQGLEFLIYFQGNSAPDKSGLPSDRFSAERTGGSVSTLTIQRTQQEDSAVYLCASSGDANYGYTFGSGTRLTVV.

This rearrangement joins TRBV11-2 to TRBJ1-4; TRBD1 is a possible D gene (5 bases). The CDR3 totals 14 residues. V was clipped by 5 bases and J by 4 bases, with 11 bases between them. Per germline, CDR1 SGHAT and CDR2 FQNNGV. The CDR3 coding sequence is TGTGCCAGCAGCCGGGACGGGGGTAATGAAAAACTGTTTTTT. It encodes CASSRDGGNEKLFF.

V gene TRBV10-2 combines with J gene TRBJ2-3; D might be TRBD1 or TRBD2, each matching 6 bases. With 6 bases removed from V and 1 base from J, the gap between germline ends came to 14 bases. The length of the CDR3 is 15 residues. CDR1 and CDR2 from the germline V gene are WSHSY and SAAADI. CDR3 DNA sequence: TGCGCCAGCAGAAGTGTGGGGGGCGGCACAGATACGCAGTATTTT. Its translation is CASRSVGGGTDTQYF.

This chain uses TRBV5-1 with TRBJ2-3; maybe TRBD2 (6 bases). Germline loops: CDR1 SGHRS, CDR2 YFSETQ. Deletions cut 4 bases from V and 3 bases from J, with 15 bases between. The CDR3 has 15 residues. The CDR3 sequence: CASSEEGSGTDTQYF. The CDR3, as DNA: TGCGCCAGCAGCGAGGAGGGAAGTGGTACAGATACGCAGTATTTT.

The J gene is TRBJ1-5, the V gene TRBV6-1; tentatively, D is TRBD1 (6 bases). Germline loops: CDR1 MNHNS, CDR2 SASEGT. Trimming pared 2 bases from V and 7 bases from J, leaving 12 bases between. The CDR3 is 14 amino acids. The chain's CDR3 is CASSESGTFQPQHF. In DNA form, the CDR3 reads TGTGCCAGCAGTGAATCTGGGACATTCCAGCCCCAGCATTTT.

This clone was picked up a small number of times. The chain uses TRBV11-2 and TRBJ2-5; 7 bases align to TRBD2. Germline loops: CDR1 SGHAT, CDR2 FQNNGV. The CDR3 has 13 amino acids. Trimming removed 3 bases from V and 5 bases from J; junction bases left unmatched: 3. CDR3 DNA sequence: TGTGCCAGCAGCTTGGGTAGCGGGGAGACCCAGTACTTC. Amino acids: CASSLGSGETQYF. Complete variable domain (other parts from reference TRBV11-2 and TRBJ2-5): EAGVAQSPRYKIIEKRQSVAFWCNPISGHATLYWYQQILGQGPKLLIQFQNNGVVDDSQLPKDRFSAERLKGVDSTLKIQPAKLEDSAVYLCASSLGSGETQYFGPGTRLLVL.

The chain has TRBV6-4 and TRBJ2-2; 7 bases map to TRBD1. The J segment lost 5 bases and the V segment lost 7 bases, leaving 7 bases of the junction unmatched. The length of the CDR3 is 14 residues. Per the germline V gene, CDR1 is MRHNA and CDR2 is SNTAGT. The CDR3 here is CASKRQGGTGELFF. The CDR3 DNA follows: TGTGCCAGCAAAAGACAGGGCGGAACCGGGGAGCTGTTTTTT.

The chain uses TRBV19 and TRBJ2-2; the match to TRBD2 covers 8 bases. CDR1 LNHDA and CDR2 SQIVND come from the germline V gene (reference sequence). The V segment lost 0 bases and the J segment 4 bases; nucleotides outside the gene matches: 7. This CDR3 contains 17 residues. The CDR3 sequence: CASSIDSAGGGTGELFF. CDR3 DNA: TGTGCCAGTAGTATAGATTCCGCGGGAGGAGGCACCGGGGAGCTGTTTTTT.

In DNA form, the CDR3 reads TGCGCCAGCAGACAGGGACTAGCAACCGGCAATGAGCAGTTCTTC. It codes for CASRQGLATGNEQFF. The V call is TRBV4-1, the J call TRBJ2-1, with 9 bases fitting TRBD2. Germline-derived CDR1 and CDR2 are MGHRA and YSYEKL. This CDR3 spans 15 amino acids. The ends lost 6 bases at V and 6 bases at J; junction bases unmatched: 9.

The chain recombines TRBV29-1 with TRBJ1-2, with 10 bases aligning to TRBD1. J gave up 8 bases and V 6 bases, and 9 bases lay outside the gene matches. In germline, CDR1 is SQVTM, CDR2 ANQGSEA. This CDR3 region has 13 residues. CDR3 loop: CSVARDRGGGYTF. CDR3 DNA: TGCAGCGTCGCCCGGGACAGGGGAGGAGGCTACACCTTC. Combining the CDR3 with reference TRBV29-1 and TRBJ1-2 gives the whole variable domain SAVISQKPSRDICQRGTSLTIQCQVDSQVTMMFWYRQQPGQSLTLIATANQGSEATYESGFVIDKFPISRPNLTFSTLTVSNMSPEDSSIYLCSVARDRGGGYTFGSGTRLTVV.

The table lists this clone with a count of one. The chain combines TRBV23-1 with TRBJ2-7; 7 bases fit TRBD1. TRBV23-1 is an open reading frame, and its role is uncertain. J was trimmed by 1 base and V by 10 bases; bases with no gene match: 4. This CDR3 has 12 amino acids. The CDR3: CATRQGSYEQYF. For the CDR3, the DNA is TGCGCCACCCGACAGGGATCCTACGAGCAGTACTTC.

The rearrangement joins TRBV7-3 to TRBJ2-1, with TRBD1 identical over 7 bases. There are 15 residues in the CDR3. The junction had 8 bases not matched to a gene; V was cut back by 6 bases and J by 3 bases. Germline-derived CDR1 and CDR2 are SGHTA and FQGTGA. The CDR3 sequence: CASSQFRDSYNEQFF. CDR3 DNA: TGTGCCAGCAGTCAATTCCGGGACAGCTACAATGAGCAGTTCTTC.